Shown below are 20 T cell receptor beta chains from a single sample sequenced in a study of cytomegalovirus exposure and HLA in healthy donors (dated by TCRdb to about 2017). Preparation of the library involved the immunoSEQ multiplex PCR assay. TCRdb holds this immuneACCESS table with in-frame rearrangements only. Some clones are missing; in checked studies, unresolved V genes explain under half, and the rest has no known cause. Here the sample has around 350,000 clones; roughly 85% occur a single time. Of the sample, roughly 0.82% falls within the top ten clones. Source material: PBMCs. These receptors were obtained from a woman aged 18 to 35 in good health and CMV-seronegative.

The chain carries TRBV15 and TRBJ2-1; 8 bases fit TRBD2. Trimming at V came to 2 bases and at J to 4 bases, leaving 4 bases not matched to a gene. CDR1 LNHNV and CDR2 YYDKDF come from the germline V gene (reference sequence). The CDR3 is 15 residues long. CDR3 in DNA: TGTGCCACCAGCAGAACTAGCGGAGTTTACAATGAGCAGTTCTTC. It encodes CATSRTSGVYNEQFF.

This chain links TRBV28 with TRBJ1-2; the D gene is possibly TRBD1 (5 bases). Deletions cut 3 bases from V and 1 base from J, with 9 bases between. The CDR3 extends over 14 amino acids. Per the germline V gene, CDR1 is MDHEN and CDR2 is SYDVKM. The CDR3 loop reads CASSFGGNNYGYTF. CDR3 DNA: TGTGCCAGCAGTTTCGGGGGGAATAACTATGGCTACACCTTC.

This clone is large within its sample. CDR3 sequence reads: CAWSESGSGELFF. The CDR3 DNA follows: TGTGCCTGGAGTGAGAGCGGATCCGGGGAGCTGTTTTTT. The chain uses TRBV30 and TRBJ2-2, with D possibly being TRBD2 (5 bases). The ends were cut back, 1 base at V and 6 bases at J, with 9 bases in the middle. The germline V gene has CDR1 GTSNPN and CDR2 SVGIG (reference sequence). CDR3 length equals 13 residues. The full variable domain, in which reference TRBV30 and TRBJ2-2 provide the parts outside the CDR3, is SQTIHQWPATLVQPVGSPLSLECTVEGTSNPNLYWYRQAAGRGLQLLFYSVGIGQISSEVPQNLSASRPQDRQFILSSKKLLLSDSGFYLCAWSESGSGELFFGEGSRLTVL.

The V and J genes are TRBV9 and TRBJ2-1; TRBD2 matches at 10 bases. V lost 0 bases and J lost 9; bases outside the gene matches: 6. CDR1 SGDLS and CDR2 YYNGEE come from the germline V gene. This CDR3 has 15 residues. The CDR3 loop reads CASSVETLAGVEQFF. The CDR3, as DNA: TGTGCCAGCAGCGTAGAGACGCTAGCGGGAGTTGAGCAGTTCTTC.

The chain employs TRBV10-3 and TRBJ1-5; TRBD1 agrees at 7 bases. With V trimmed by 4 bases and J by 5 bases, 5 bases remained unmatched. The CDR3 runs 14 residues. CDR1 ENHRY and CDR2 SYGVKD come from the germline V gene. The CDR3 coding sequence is TGTGCCATCAGTGGCGGACAGGTCCATCAGCCCCAGCATTTT. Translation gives CAISGGQVHQPQHF.

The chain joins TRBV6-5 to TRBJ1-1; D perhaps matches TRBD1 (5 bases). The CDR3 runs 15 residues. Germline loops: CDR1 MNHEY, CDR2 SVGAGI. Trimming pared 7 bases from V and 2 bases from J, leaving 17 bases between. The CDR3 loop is CASTLSQETNTEAFF. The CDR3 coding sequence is TGTGCCAGCACCCTATCACAGGAAACCAACACTGAAGCTTTCTTT.

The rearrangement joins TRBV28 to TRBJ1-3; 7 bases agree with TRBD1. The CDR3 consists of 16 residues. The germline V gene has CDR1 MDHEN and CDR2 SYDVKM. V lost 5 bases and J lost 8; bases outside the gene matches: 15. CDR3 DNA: TGTGCCAGCAGTCCCCCCCGACAGGGCCTCCGGTACACCATATATTTT. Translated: CASSPPRQGLRYTIYF. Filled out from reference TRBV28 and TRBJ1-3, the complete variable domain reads DVKVTQSSRYLVKRTGEKVFLECVQDMDHENMFWYRQDPGLGLRLIYFSYDVKMKEKGDIPEGYSVSREKKERFSLILESASTNQTSMYLCASSPPRQGLRYTIYFGEGSWLTVV.

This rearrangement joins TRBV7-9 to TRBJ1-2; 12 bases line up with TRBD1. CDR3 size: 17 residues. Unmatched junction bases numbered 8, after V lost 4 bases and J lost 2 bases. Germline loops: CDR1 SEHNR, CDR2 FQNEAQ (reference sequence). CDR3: CASSWGQGARGNYGYTF. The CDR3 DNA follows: TGTGCCAGCAGCTGGGGACAGGGGGCGCGGGGGAACTATGGCTACACCTTC.

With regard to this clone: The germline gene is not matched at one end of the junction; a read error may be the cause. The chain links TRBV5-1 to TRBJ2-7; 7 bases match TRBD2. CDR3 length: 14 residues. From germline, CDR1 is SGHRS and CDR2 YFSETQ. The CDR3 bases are TGCGCCAGCAGCTTGGATAACGCGTGGTGGGGAGGGAACTTC. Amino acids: CASSLDNAWWGGNF.

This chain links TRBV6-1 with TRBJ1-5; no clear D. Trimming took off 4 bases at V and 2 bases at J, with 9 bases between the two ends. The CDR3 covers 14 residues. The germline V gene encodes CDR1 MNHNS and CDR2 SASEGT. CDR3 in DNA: TGTGCCAGCAGTGTCCCTAGTCGCAATCAGCCCCAGCATTTT. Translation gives CASSVPSRNQPQHF.

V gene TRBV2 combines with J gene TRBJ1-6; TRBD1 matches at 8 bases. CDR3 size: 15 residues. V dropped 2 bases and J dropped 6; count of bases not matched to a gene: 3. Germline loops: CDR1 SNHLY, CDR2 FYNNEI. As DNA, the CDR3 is TGTGCCAGCAGTGAAAGGACAGGGATTAATTCACCCCTCCACTTT. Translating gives CASSERTGINSPLHF.

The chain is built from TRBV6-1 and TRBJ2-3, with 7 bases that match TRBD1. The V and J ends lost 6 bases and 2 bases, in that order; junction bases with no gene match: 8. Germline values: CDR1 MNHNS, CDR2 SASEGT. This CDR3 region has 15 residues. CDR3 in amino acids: CASRPEDRYTDTQYF. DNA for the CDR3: TGTGCCAGCAGGCCGGAGGACAGGTACACAGATACGCAGTATTTT.

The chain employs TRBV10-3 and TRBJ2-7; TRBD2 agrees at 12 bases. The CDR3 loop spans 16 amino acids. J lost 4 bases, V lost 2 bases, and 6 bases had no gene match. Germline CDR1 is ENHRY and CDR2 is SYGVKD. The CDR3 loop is CAISETLAGGRYEQYF. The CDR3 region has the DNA TGTGCCATCAGTGAGACACTAGCGGGGGGCCGGTACGAGCAGTACTTC.

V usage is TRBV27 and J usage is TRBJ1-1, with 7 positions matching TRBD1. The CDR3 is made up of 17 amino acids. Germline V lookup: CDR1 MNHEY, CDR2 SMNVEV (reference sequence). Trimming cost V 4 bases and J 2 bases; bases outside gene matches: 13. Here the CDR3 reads CASSSRPDRARNTEAFF. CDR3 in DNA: TGTGCCAGCAGTTCCAGACCAGACAGGGCCCGTAACACTGAAGCTTTCTTT.

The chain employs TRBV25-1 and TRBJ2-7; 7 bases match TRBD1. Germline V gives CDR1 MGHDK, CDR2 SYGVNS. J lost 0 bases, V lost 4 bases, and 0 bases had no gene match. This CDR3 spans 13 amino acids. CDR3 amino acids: CASSGDSSYEQYF. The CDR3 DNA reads TGTGCCAGCAGTGGGGACAGCTCCTACGAGCAGTACTTC.

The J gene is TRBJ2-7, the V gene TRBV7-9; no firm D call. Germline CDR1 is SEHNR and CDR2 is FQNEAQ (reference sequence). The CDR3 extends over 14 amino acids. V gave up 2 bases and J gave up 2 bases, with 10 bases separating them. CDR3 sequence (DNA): TGTGCCAGCAGCTTAAGCACAGCTACCTACGAGCAGTACTTC. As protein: CASSLSTATYEQYF.

The CDR3 DNA reads TGTGCCAGCAGTTTATCTGGTCTACACACTGAAGCTTTCTTT. Protein sequence: CASSLSGLHTEAFF. The chain couples TRBV27 to TRBJ1-1, with D unresolved. Trimming shortened V by 0 bases and J by 3 bases, and 8 bases separated the two germline ends. CDR1 and CDR2 from the germline V gene are MNHEY and SMNVEV (reference sequence). The CDR3 consists of 14 residues.

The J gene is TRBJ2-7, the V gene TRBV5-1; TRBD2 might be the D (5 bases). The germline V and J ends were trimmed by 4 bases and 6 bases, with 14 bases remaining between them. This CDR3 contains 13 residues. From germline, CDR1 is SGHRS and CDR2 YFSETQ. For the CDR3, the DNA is TGCGCCAGCAGCGCATCTCCGGGGTCCGAGCAGTACTTC. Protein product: CASSASPGSEQYF.

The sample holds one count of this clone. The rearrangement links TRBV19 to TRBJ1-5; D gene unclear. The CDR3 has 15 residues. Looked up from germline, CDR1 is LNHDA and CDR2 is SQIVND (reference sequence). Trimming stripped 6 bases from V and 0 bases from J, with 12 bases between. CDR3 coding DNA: TGTGCCAGTAGAGAAACCGAGTATAGCAATCAGCCCCAGCATTTT. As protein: CASRETEYSNQPQHF. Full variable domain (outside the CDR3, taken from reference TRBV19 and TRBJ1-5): DGGITQSPKYLFRKEGQNVTLSCEQNLNHDAMYWYRQDPGQGLRLIYYSQIVNDFQKGDIAEGYSVSREKKESFPLTVTSAQKNPTAFYLCASRETEYSNQPQHFGDGTRLSIL.

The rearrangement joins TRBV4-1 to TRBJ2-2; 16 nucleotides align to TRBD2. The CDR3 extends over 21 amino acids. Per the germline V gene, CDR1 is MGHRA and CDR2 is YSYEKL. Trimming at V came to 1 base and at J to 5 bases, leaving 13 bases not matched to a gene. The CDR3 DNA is TGCGCCAGCAGCCAAGCACCGGGACTAGCGGGAGGGCGCCTCCTAACCGGGGAGCTGTTTTTT. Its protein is CASSQAPGLAGGRLLTGELFF.